This entry features one T cell receptor beta chain sequence. The entry originates in a study of T cell responses to AZD1222 COVID-19 vaccine. Sequenced by immunoSEQ multiplex PCR; TCRdb stores in-frame clones only, minus some. The data show some 110,000 clones, about 90% seen once. Sequencing used peripheral blood, obtained on day 0 of AZD1222 vaccination. The sequence was obtained from an adult in good health.

This chain's CDR3 is CASSEGAGDSNQPQHF. The DNA for the CDR3 is TGTGCCAGCAGTGAAGGAGCAGGAGATAGCAATCAGCCCCAGCATTTT. The V call is TRBV6-1, the J call TRBJ1-5; D is ambiguous. This CDR3 region has 16 residues. V was pared by 1 base and J by 0 bases, with 10 bases between. CDR1 is MNHNS, CDR2 SASEGT, per germline.